One sample yielded the 14 T cell receptor beta chains listed below, sequenced in a study of blood T cell repertoires in COVID-19. The table came from immunoSEQ multiplex PCR; TCRdb's copy has only in-frame clones and leaves some out. The sample gives roughly 190,000 clones, about 88% of which show up once; around 1.2% is in the top ten. Source material: peripheral blood. Receptors were obtained from a man aged 25-45 years with acute or convalescent COVID-19.

The V gene is TRBV27, the J gene TRBJ2-2, with D maybe TRBD1 (5 bases). CDR3 length equals 12 residues. Germline lookup yields CDR1 MNHEY and CDR2 SMNVEV (reference sequence). Trimming pared 5 bases from V and 6 bases from J, leaving 7 bases between. The CDR3 loop reads CASSQGAGELFF. Here the CDR3 DNA reads TGTGCCAGCAGTCAAGGGGCCGGGGAGCTGTTTTTT.

The rearrangement links TRBV10-2 to TRBJ2-1; D possibly corresponds to TRBD2 (5 bases). In germline, CDR1 is WSHSY, CDR2 SAAADI. Trimming took 6 bases from V and 12 from J, leaving 15 bases between them. CDR3 size: 12 residues. The CDR3 coding sequence is TGCGCCAGCAGATTTACGGGGAATCCGCAGTTCTTC. Translating gives CASRFTGNPQFF.

The V and J genes are TRBV15 and TRBJ1-4; the match to TRBD1 covers 10 bases. V lost 3 bases to trimming and J lost 6 bases; unmatched junction nucleotides: 7. The germline CDR1 and CDR2 sequences are LNHNV and YYDKDF (reference sequence). CDR3 length: 16 residues. This CDR3 is CATSSTGTGVYEKLFF. CDR3 sequence (DNA): TGTGCCACCAGCAGTACCGGGACAGGGGTTTATGAAAAACTGTTTTTT.

This rearrangement joins TRBV27 to TRBJ2-6; a possible D gene is TRBD1 (6 bases). V was shortened by 3 bases and J by 2 bases, with 14 bases between the two germline ends. The CDR3 consists of 17 residues. Germline CDR1 reads MNHEY; CDR2 reads SMNVEV (reference sequence). The CDR3 DNA reads as TGTGCCAGCAGTTTTATCCAGGGGCGGGCTGGGGCCAACGTCCTGACTTTC. This codes for CASSFIQGRAGANVLTF.

J is TRBJ1-4 and V is TRBV15; 7 positions match TRBD1. The CDR3 consists of 16 residues. Trimming took 0 bases from V and 4 from J; bases not matched to a gene: 5. Germline CDR1 is LNHNV and CDR2 is YYDKDF (reference sequence). The CDR3 here is CATSRDEQGRNEKLFF. In nucleotides, the CDR3 is TGTGCCACCAGCAGAGATGAACAGGGGCGTAATGAAAAACTGTTTTTT.

The chain has TRBV19 and TRBJ1-2, with D maybe TRBD1 (5 bases). Germline CDR1 and CDR2: LNHDA and SQIVND (reference sequence). The V end lost 3 bases, the J end lost 0 bases, and 11 bases lay between the germline ends. This CDR3 has 15 residues. CDR3 in amino acids: CASSIDGAANYGYTF. In DNA form, the CDR3 reads TGTGCCAGTAGTATTGATGGGGCGGCTAACTATGGCTACACCTTC.

The CDR3 DNA sequence: TGTGCCAGCAGTGAAGGAGGGGGGGGCTCAAGGAATGAGCAGTTCTTC. Protein product: CASSEGGGGSRNEQFF. The chain employs TRBV25-1 and TRBJ2-1; D is possibly TRBD2 (7 bases). The CDR3 sequence is 16 residues long. V was pared by 2 bases and J by 7 bases, with 18 bases between. In germline, CDR1 is MGHDK, CDR2 SYGVNS.

This sequence joins TRBV10-3 and TRBJ1-5; D perhaps matches TRBD1 (6 bases). Trimming left V 2 bases short and J 4 bases short, with 6 bases between. This CDR3 comprises 13 residues. Germline V lookup: CDR1 ENHRY, CDR2 SYGVKD. The CDR3 DNA is TGTGCCATCAGTGAGGGACAGAATCAGCCCCAGCATTTT. It specifies CAISEGQNQPQHF.

The J gene is TRBJ2-4, the V gene TRBV19; D unclear. Trimming stripped 6 bases from V and 0 bases from J, with 12 bases between. Looked up from germline, CDR1 is LNHDA and CDR2 is SQIVND (reference sequence). The CDR3 runs to 15 residues. CDR3 sequence (DNA): TGTGCCAGTAGAGATGATAAACTAGCCAAAAACATTCAGTACTTC. Its translation: CASRDDKLAKNIQYF.

The chain recombines TRBV21-1 with TRBJ1-1; the table's D call TRBD1 went unverified against the DNA. TRBV21-1 is shown as a pseudogene. CDR3 length equals 14 residues. The CDR3 sequence: CASNPQRQVGEAFF. CDR3 coding DNA: TGTGCCAGCAACCCCCAAAGGCAGGTTGGTGAAGCTTTCTTT.

J is TRBJ1-4 and V is TRBV15, with unresolved D. The CDR3 loop spans 16 amino acids. Trimming shortened V by 1 base and J by 0 bases, and 9 bases separated the two germline ends. Germline V gene data show CDR1 as LNHNV and CDR2 as YYDKDF (reference sequence). The CDR3 DNA sequence: TGTGCCACCAGCAGAGGAGGAAGCACAACTAATGAAAAACTGTTTTTT. Protein sequence: CATSRGGSTTNEKLFF.

This chain joins TRBV4-1 and TRBJ1-2; TRBD1 agrees at 7 bases. This CDR3 contains 14 residues. CDR1 and CDR2 from the germline V gene are MGHRA and YSYEKL. The junction had 7 bases not matched to a gene; V was cut back by 2 bases and J by 7 bases. The CDR3 DNA reads TGCGCCAGCAGCCAATCGACAGGGAAGGGTGGCTACACCTTC. It translates to CASSQSTGKGGYTF.

This clone was counted a few times. The chain couples TRBV19 to TRBJ1-5; 8 nucleotides agree with TRBD1. Looked up from germline, CDR1 is LNHDA and CDR2 is SQIVND (reference sequence). V lost 6 bases, J lost 4 bases, and 2 bases stayed unmatched. There are 13 residues in the CDR3. The CDR3 region has the DNA TGTGCCAGTAGCACAGGGGGTAATCAGCCCCAGCATTTT. Residues: CASSTGGNQPQHF.

This CDR3 reads CASRPNRGANEKLFF. The DNA of the CDR3 is TGTGCCAGCAGGCCCAACAGGGGGGCTAATGAAAAACTGTTTTTT. This sequence joins TRBV2 and TRBJ1-4, with 8 nucleotides matching TRBD1. The CDR3 is made up of 15 amino acids. CDR1 SNHLY and CDR2 FYNNEI come from the germline V gene. The V gene end was trimmed by 6 bases and the J gene end by 3 bases; junction bases not matched to a gene: 6.